The rows below give T cell receptor beta chains drawn from one sample of a study of response to subunit inactivated influenza vaccine. TCRdb reanalysed the RT-PCR reads using MiXCR and keeps one entry per CDR3 protein. The repertoire holds hundreds of thousands of distinct CDR3 sequences, around 15% seen once, with 6% to 9.5% in the top ten. Here the sequenced sample was PBMCs from blood, taken 14 to 15 days before vaccination. These receptor sequences come from a man between 45 and 60 years old who received an inactivated influenza vaccine. Both conserved end residues are part of each CDR3. The order of the fields is V gene, D gene, J gene, clone size, CDR3 DNA, CDR3 protein. D genes are given only for firm matches. The size field is filled for only some rows; it gives once, few, many or a size class.

V: TRBV11-1; D: -; J: TRBJ1-2; size: few; DNA: TGTGCCAGCAGCCCGACAGTCTCGGGAGGCTACACCTTC; CDR3: CASSPTVSGGYTF
V: TRBV6-5; D: -; J: TRBJ1-4; size: few; DNA: TGTGCCAGCAGTTACTCGGGCAGGAGGGATGAAAAACTGTTTTTT; CDR3: CASSYSGRRDEKLFF
V: TRBV6-2/TRBV6-3; D: -; J: TRBJ2-3; size: few; DNA: TGTGCCAGCAGTTATTCTTCTAGCACAGATACGCAGTATTTT; CDR3: CASSYSSSTDTQYF
V: TRBV2; D: TRBD2; J: TRBJ2-1; size: -; DNA: TGTGCCACGCCCAGATCAGCGGGAGGAGGCAATGAGCAGTTCTTC; CDR3: CATPRSAGGGNEQFF
V: TRBV6-5; D: TRBD2; J: TRBJ2-7; size: -; DNA: TGTGCCAGCAGTTCAGGGACTAGCGGGGCCGAGCAGTACTTC; CDR3: CASSSGTSGAEQYF
V: TRBV9; D: -; J: TRBJ2-5; size: -; DNA: TGTGCCAGCAGCGTTACTAGCTCGGAGACCCAGTACTTC; CDR3: CASSVTSSETQYF
V: TRBV6-2/TRBV6-3; D: TRBD2; J: TRBJ2-7; size: few; DNA: TGTGCCAGCTCTTACCCGACTAGCGGTCTTCCCTACGAGCAGTACTTC; CDR3: CASSYPTSGLPYEQYF
V: TRBV20-1; D: -; J: TRBJ2-1; size: -; DNA: TGCAGTGCGACCGGACAAGCGAGCTCCTACAATAAGCAGTTCTTC; CDR3: CSATGQASSYNKQFF
V: TRBV5-1; D: TRBD2; J: TRBJ2-1; size: -; DNA: TGCGCCAGCAGCTTGATGGCGGGAGGGCCGGGGAATGAGCAGTTCTTC; CDR3: CASSLMAGGPGNEQFF
V: TRBV20-1; D: -; J: TRBJ2-2; size: -; DNA: TGCAGTGCTAAATCCCCGGCGAACACCGGGGAGCTGTTTTTT; CDR3: CSAKSPANTGELFF
V: TRBV28; D: -; J: TRBJ2-2; size: -; DNA: TGTGCCAGCAGTCCTGTCTTCGGCACGTTCGCGAACACCGGGGAGCTGTTTTTT; CDR3: CASSPVFGTFANTGELFF
V: TRBV5-1; D: TRBD1; J: TRBJ1-4; size: -; DNA: TGCGCCAGCAGCTTGGACGGACAGGGGATACGTGAAAAACTGTTTTTT; CDR3: CASSLDGQGIREKLFF
V: TRBV5-1; D: TRBD2; J: TRBJ2-3; size: -; DNA: TGCGCCAGCAGCTTCCAGCGGGGGGCCACAGATACGCAGTATTTT; CDR3: CASSFQRGATDTQYF
V: TRBV19; D: TRBD2; J: TRBJ2-1; size: -; DNA: TGTGCCAGTAGTATCACAGGGGCGGGAGGGCCCTACAATGAGCAGTTCTTC; CDR3: CASSITGAGGPYNEQFF
V: TRBV12-3/TRBV12-4; D: -; J: TRBJ1-6; size: many; DNA: TGTGCCAGCAGTCAGACCCGTAATGCACCCCTCCACTTT; CDR3: CASSQTRNAPLHF
V: TRBV29-1; D: TRBD1; J: TRBJ1-1; size: few; DNA: TGCAGCGTCTGGGACAGGGATATGAACACTGAAGCTTTCTTT; CDR3: CSVWDRDMNTEAFF